A single TCR beta chain is shown here with its context. The sample belongs to a study of blood T cell repertoires in COVID-19. At the level of the study: Donors in the United States, Italy and Spain gave samples during acute or convalescent COVID-19.

Under the authors' procedure: Estimates of nucleated cell counts were drawn from the amplification of reference gene primers. Libraries were prepared by immunoSEQ multiplex PCR; TCRdb keeps only in-frame clonotypes and omits some of them. The DNA gave D and trimming, while V, J and clone size come from that table. The sample contains about 260,000 clones, around 84% of which appear only once. Germline CDR1 and CDR2: LGHNA and YNFKEQ. The V gene lost 0 bases and the J gene lost 5 bases, with 11 bases spanning the gap. This CDR3 comprises 15 residues. The TCR sequence derives from a man in his sixties with acute or convalescent COVID-19. The V gene is TRBV4-2, the J gene TRBJ1-5; no clear D. The sequencing sample was made of peripheral blood. The CDR3 protein is CASSQDAGWYQPQHF. As DNA, the CDR3 is TGTGCCAGCAGCCAAGATGCGGGGTGGTATCAGCCCCAGCATTTT.